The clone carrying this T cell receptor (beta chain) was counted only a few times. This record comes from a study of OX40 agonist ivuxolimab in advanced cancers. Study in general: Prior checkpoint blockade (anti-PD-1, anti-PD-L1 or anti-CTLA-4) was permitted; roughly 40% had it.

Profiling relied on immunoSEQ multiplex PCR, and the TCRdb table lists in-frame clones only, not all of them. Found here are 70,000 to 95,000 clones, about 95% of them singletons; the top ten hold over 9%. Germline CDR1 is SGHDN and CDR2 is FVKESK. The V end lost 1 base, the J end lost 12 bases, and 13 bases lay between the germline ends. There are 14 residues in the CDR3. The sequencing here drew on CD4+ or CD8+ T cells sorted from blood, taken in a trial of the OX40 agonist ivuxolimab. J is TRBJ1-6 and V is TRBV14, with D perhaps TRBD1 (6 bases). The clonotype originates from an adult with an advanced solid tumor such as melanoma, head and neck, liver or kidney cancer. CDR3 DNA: TGTGCCAGCAGCCAAGGGGAGATCAGGGGACCCCTCCACTTT. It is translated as CASSQGEIRGPLHF.